This TCR beta chain originates from a study of long-term antiretroviral therapy in people with HIV. Study overall: Earliest sampling preceded the 2015 immediate-ART recommendation by about a decade.

CDR3 length: 14 residues. The V gene end was trimmed by 5 bases and the J gene end by 0 bases; junction bases not matched to a gene: 1. Germline-derived CDR1 and CDR2 are SGHNT and YYREEE (reference sequence). Comments on this clone: Its antigen is as yet unknown.

Study-level findings and limits: With ART, diversity went up but was still lower than in transplant donor controls. Repertoires looked antigen-experienced, with only a slight naive shift after ART.

Survey-level resolution applied to immunoSEQ assay v3.0. The assay was immunoSEQ multiplex PCR, and TCRdb's table has in-frame clones only and misses some. The sample lists roughly 30,000 clones, over 90% occurring once. The rearrangement uses TRBV5-4 and TRBJ1-5; 8 bases map to TRBD1. This specimen consisted of unsorted PBMCs, obtained 5.3 years after starting antiretroviral therapy. The sequence was collected from a middle-aged man with HIV. In DNA, the CDR3 is TGTGCCAGCAGGGACAGGGATAGCAATCAGCCCCAGCATTTT. Translating it yields CASRDRDSNQPQHF.